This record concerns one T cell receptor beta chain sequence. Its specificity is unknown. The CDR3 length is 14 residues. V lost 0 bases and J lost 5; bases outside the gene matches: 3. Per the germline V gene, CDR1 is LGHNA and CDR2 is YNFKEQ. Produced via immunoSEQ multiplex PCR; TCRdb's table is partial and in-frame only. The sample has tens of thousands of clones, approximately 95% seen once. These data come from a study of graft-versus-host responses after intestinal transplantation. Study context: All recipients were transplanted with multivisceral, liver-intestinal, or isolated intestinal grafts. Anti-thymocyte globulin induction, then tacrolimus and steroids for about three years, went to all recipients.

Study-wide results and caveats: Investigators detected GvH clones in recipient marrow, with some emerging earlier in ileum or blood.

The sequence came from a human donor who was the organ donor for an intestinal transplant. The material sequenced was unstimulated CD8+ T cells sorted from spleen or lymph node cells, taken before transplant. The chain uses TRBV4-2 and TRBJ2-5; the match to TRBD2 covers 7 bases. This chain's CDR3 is CASSQDRGVETQYF. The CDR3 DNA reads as TGTGCCAGCAGCCAAGATCGGGGGGTGGAGACCCAGTACTTC.